The 31 T cell receptor beta chains presented below share a single source sample, sequenced in a study of T cell responses to AZD1222 COVID-19 vaccine. Here immunoSEQ multiplex PCR was the method, and the copy in TCRdb shows in-frame clones only, minus some. Of 55,000 to 70,000 clones in the sample, around four fifths were seen once. The specimen comprised peripheral blood, sampled on day 0 of AZD1222 vaccination. The receptors were gathered from an adult in good health.

V usage is TRBV12-3 or TRBV12-4 and J usage is TRBJ2-3, with D tentatively TRBD1 or TRBD2 (6 bases each). The CDR3 has 13 residues. The ends were cut back, 8 bases at V and 3 bases at J, with 12 bases in the middle. The CDR3 coding sequence is TGTGCCAGCGGCGGGGACAAGACAGATACGCAGTATTTT. Translation: CASGGDKTDTQYF.

The chain links TRBV11-2 to TRBJ1-4; D may be TRBD1 (5 bases). The CDR3 spans 15 residues. The germline CDR1 and CDR2 sequences are SGHAT and FQNNGV. The V end lost 5 bases, the J end lost 7 bases, and 17 bases lay between the germline ends. The CDR3 loop reads CASSATVIGPEKLFF. DNA for the CDR3: TGTGCCAGCAGCGCGACAGTTATCGGTCCTGAAAAACTGTTTTTT.

To note about this clone: Other DNA sequences in the same sample also yield this CDR3. The chain links TRBV30 to TRBJ1-2; no clear D gene. V was shortened by 0 bases and J by 5 bases, with 7 bases between the two germline ends. Looked up from germline, CDR1 is GTSNPN and CDR2 is SVGIG (reference sequence). The CDR3 extends over 12 amino acids. Here the CDR3 DNA reads TGTGCCTGGAGTGTCTCGAATTATGGCTACACCTTC. Encoded protein: CAWSVSNYGYTF.

This clone showed up just a few times. This chain connects TRBV5-5 to TRBJ2-7; the D is unclear. CDR1 and CDR2 from the germline V gene are SGHKS and YYEKEE (reference sequence). Trimming took 3 bases from V and 0 from J, leaving 4 bases between them. The CDR3 contains 12 residues. The CDR3 here is CASSSSSYEQYF. The CDR3 nucleotides read TGTGCCAGCAGCTCAAGCTCCTACGAGCAGTACTTC.

The chain uses TRBV11-2 and TRBJ1-4; TRBD1 is a possible D gene (5 bases). The CDR3 has 16 residues. Germline lookup yields CDR1 SGHAT and CDR2 FQNNGV. V lost 5 bases, J lost 7 bases, and 20 bases lay in between. CDR3 loop: CASSQWTNPRGEKLFF. Here the CDR3 DNA reads TGTGCCAGCAGCCAATGGACCAATCCAAGGGGTGAAAAACTGTTTTTT.

The V and J genes are TRBV19 and TRBJ1-2; no definite D call. The CDR3 is 15 amino acids. Germline V CDR1 and CDR2: LNHDA, SQIVND (reference sequence). V dropped 6 bases and J dropped 3 bases, with 17 bases sitting between them. CDR3 bases: TGTGCCAGTAGCACAAAGGTGTATGCGGACTATGGCTACACCTTC. Protein product: CASSTKVYADYGYTF. Based on the CDR3 plus reference TRBV19 and TRBJ1-2, the full variable domain is DGGITQSPKYLFRKEGQNVTLSCEQNLNHDAMYWYRQDPGQGLRLIYYSQIVNDFQKGDIAEGYSVSREKKESFPLTVTSAQKNPTAFYLCASSTKVYADYGYTFGSGTRLTVV.

The V and J genes are TRBV14 and TRBJ1-3; 10 positions match TRBD1. The trim removed 3 bases at V and 7 bases at J, leaving 6 bases unmatched. Germline-derived CDR1 and CDR2 are SGHDN and FVKESK. This CDR3 spans 15 amino acids. The CDR3 sequence: CASSQGQGRRNTIYF. The DNA of the CDR3 is TGTGCCAGCAGCCAGGGACAGGGGCGAAGGAACACCATATATTTT.

This chain connects TRBV14 to TRBJ2-7; D is undetermined. In germline, CDR1 is SGHDN, CDR2 FVKESK. The length of the CDR3 is 14 residues. V lost 4 bases to trimming and J lost 3 bases, with 13 bases between them. The CDR3 reads CASSPLGRNYEQYF. In DNA form, the CDR3 reads TGTGCCAGCAGCCCCCTGGGCAGAAACTACGAGCAGTACTTC.

This clone appeared a single time. The chain links TRBV29-1 to TRBJ1-1; D remains unclear. This CDR3 has 14 amino acids. Germline assignment: CDR1 SQVTM and CDR2 ANQGSEA. Trimming cost V 2 bases and J 5 bases, with 15 bases left between them. The CDR3 here is CSVEPRSPGTEAFF. The CDR3 DNA reads as TGCAGCGTTGAACCCCGGAGCCCCGGGACTGAAGCTTTCTTT.

The V and J genes are TRBV12-5 and TRBJ1-2; 8 bases fit TRBD1. In germline, CDR1 is LGHNT, CDR2 FRNRAP. This CDR3 comprises 15 residues. V trimming: 4 bases; J trimming: 4 bases; junction bases outside the gene matches: 8. CDR3 amino acids: CASGSDSQGAYGYTF. CDR3 DNA sequence: TGTGCTAGTGGTTCCGACTCCCAGGGGGCCTATGGCTACACCTTC.

The chain recombines TRBV2 with TRBJ2-2, with 9 nucleotides matching TRBD1. V shed 6 bases, J shed 9 bases, and the junction held 8 bases outside the gene matches. Germline-derived CDR1 and CDR2 are SNHLY and FYNNEI. The CDR3 has 14 amino acids. Here the CDR3 DNA reads TGTGCCAGCAGCGCCGGGACAGGGAATCGGGAGCTGTTTTTT. It is translated as CASSAGTGNRELFF. Using reference TRBV2 and TRBJ2-2 for the parts outside the CDR3, the full variable domain is EPEVTQTPSHQVTQMGQEVILRCVPISNHLYFYWYRQILGQKVEFLVSFYNNEISEKSEIFDDQFSVERPDGSNFTLKIRSTKLEDSAMYFCASSAGTGNRELFFGEGSRLTVL.

This clone has more than one count but fewer than ten. The V call is TRBV6-5, the J call TRBJ1-2; D remains unclear. CDR3 length equals 15 residues. V shed 6 bases and J shed 0 bases, with 14 bases lying between them. Germline V gene data show CDR1 as MNHEY and CDR2 as SVGAGI. The chain's CDR3 is CASRPTRAANYGYTF. CDR3 sequence (DNA): TGTGCCAGCAGACCAACAAGGGCAGCTAACTATGGCTACACCTTC.

J is TRBJ2-2 and V is TRBV18, with 9 bases fitting TRBD1. Trimming cost V 1 base and J 1 base; bases outside gene matches: 4. The CDR3 is 17 residues long. Germline V gene sequence: CDR1 KGHSH, CDR2 LQKENI. CDR3 protein: CASSPRETGGNTGELFF. In DNA, the CDR3 is TGTGCCAGCTCACCACGAGAGACAGGGGGGAACACCGGGGAGCTGTTTTTT.

The gene calls are TRBV11-2 and TRBJ1-3, with D uncertain. The V end was cut by 1 base, the J end by 6 bases, with 13 bases between. The CDR3 consists of 15 residues. Per germline, CDR1 SGHAT and CDR2 FQNNGV. Here the CDR3 DNA reads TGTGCCAGCAGCTTAGTTCCGGGTCCGGTAAACACCATATATTTT. Residues: CASSLVPGPVNTIYF.

The chain combines TRBV11-2 with TRBJ1-2; D is ambiguous. Looked up from germline, CDR1 is SGHAT and CDR2 is FQNNGV. Trimming cost V 2 bases and J 0 bases, with 10 bases left between them. The CDR3 runs to 15 residues. The CDR3 reads CASSLFRTTNYGYTF. The CDR3 DNA sequence: TGTGCCAGCAGCTTATTTAGGACGACTAACTATGGCTACACCTTC.

The chain has TRBV5-1 and TRBJ2-7; 8 nucleotides align to TRBD1. V was pared by 7 bases and J by 0 bases, with 15 bases of the junction left unmatched. The CDR3 sequence is 17 residues long. Germline loops: CDR1 SGHRS, CDR2 YFSETQ. The CDR3 DNA reads as TGCGCCAGCGGACATTCCTCAGGGGGCAGGGGCTCCTACGAGCAGTACTTC. Protein product: CASGHSSGGRGSYEQYF.

This clone was found once. This chain connects TRBV27 to TRBJ2-1; unclear D gene. The V end was cut by 0 bases, the J end by 7 bases, with 10 bases between. The length of the CDR3 is 14 residues. The V gene's germline CDR1 is MNHEY and CDR2 SMNVEV (reference sequence). Here the CDR3 DNA reads TGTGCCAGCAGTTTATCGGCGAACACAAATGAGCAGTTCTTC. Translation gives CASSLSANTNEQFF.

V usage is TRBV5-1 and J usage is TRBJ1-1, with TRBD1 matching over 9 bases. Germline values: CDR1 SGHRS, CDR2 YFSETQ. This CDR3 has 16 residues. Trimming cost V 4 bases and J 0 bases; bases outside gene matches: 7. CDR3 region: CASSMDRGTMNTEAFF. The CDR3 DNA reads as TGCGCCAGCAGCATGGACAGGGGAACAATGAACACTGAAGCTTTCTTT.

This clone appeared a single time. The V and J genes are TRBV11-2 and TRBJ1-2; D remains ambiguous. The V gene's germline CDR1 is SGHAT and CDR2 FQNNGV. The CDR3 runs 12 residues. With 5 bases removed from V and 4 bases from J, the gap between germline ends came to 8 bases. The CDR3 region has the DNA TGTGCCAGCAGCCTCGGAGGCTATGGCTACACCTTC. Encoded protein: CASSLGGYGYTF.

This chain connects TRBV5-6 to TRBJ2-2; unclear D gene. The V gene's germline CDR1 is SGHDT and CDR2 YYEEEE. V lost 4 bases and J 2 bases, leaving 3 bases between the germline ends. This CDR3 is built from 12 residues. The CDR3 loop is CASSANTGELFF. CDR3 DNA sequence: TGTGCCAGCAGCGCCAACACCGGGGAGCTGTTTTTT.

This sequence joins TRBV6-6 and TRBJ2-7; TRBD1 might be the D (5 bases). CDR1 and CDR2 (germline): MNHNY, SVGAGI (reference sequence). The CDR3 sequence is 13 residues long. V lost 7 bases, J lost 5 bases, and 15 bases lay in between. CDR3: CASMGRVVDEQYF. In DNA form, the CDR3 reads TGTGCCAGCATGGGCAGGGTGGTCGACGAGCAGTACTTC.

This clone was counted between two and nine times. The chain couples TRBV19 to TRBJ2-6, with D perhaps TRBD2 (7 bases). Germline lookup yields CDR1 LNHDA and CDR2 SQIVND (reference sequence). The CDR3 consists of 17 residues. V lost 6 bases, J lost 0 bases, and 15 bases lay in between. DNA of the CDR3: TGTGCCAGTAGCCCGAAGAGGGGGGGCTCTGGGGCCAACGTCCTGACTTTC. Its protein is CASSPKRGGSGANVLTF.

J is TRBJ2-4 and V is TRBV25-1, with TRBD2 as a possible D gene (6 bases). V gave up 2 bases and J gave up 0 bases, with 11 bases separating them. This CDR3 has 16 amino acids. CDR1 is MGHDK, CDR2 SYGVNS, per germline. The CDR3 DNA reads as TGTGCCAGCAGTGAAGGGACTGGGCTAGCCAAAAACATTCAGTACTTC. This encodes CASSEGTGLAKNIQYF.

V usage is TRBV21-1 and J usage is TRBJ1-1; the D call TRBD1 from the table was never checked on the DNA. TRBV21-1 counts as a pseudogene. There are 17 residues in the CDR3. CDR3 nucleotide sequence: TGTGCCAGCAGCAAAGTTGTGCAGGGTCCCCCGAACACTGAAGCTTTCTTT. It is translated as CASSKVVQGPPNTEAFF.

This chain links TRBV18 with TRBJ1-2; D is unresolved. Germline V gene sequence: CDR1 KGHSH, CDR2 LQKENI. The CDR3 extends over 13 amino acids. Trimming removed 3 bases at V and 9 bases at J, with 14 bases between. The CDR3 sequence is CASSPYRESSYTF. The CDR3 nucleotides are TGTGCCAGCTCACCGTATCGAGAAAGTAGCTACACCTTC.

The genes are TRBV27 and TRBJ1-1; D remains ambiguous. Germline-derived CDR1 and CDR2 are MNHEY and SMNVEV (reference sequence). This CDR3 is built from 15 residues. Trimming left V 5 bases short and J 1 base short, with 14 bases between. The CDR3 DNA reads TGTGCCAGCAGTCCCTCAAAGCTATCGAACACTGAAGCTTTCTTT. Translating gives CASSPSKLSNTEAFF.

This chain connects TRBV25-1 to TRBJ2-5; 13 bases are a match to TRBD2. Germline assignment: CDR1 MGHDK and CDR2 SYGVNS. CDR3 length: 15 amino acids. J was trimmed by 6 bases and V by 1 base; bases with no gene match: 2. The CDR3 DNA sequence: TGTGCCAGCAGTGAATTGACTAGCGGGGGGAAGACCCAGTACTTC. Translated, it gives CASSELTSGGKTQYF.

This clone is a singleton in its sample. The rearrangement links TRBV4-3 to TRBJ1-1, with TRBD1 matching 7 bases. V trimming: 1 base; J trimming: 0 bases; junction bases outside the gene matches: 11. The CDR3 runs to 18 residues. Germline CDR1 and CDR2: LGHNA and YSLEER. CDR3 in DNA: TGCGCCAGCAGCCAAGGTGGGACAGACCCTATAATGAACACTGAAGCTTTCTTT. Translation gives CASSQGGTDPIMNTEAFF.

In this sample, this clone turned up a few times. The rearrangement links TRBV28 to TRBJ2-7, with 7 positions matching TRBD1. CDR3 length: 14 amino acids. Germline CDR1 reads MDHEN; CDR2 reads SYDVKM. After removal of 5 bases from V and 4 bases from J, the junction contained 8 bases not matched to a gene. The CDR3 sequence is CASSPIGGWYEQYF. CDR3 nucleotide sequence: TGTGCCAGCAGTCCAATAGGGGGCTGGTACGAGCAGTACTTC.

The CDR3 DNA sequence: TGTGCCAGCACTGGACAGGGGCCTGGGGAGCAGTACTTC. This codes for CASTGQGPGEQYF. This chain connects TRBV2 to TRBJ2-7, with TRBD1 identical over 9 bases. Germline trimming cut 7 bases from V and 7 bases from J; bases unmatched to any gene: 8. Germline assignment: CDR1 SNHLY and CDR2 FYNNEI. The CDR3 sequence is 13 residues long.

The V and J genes are TRBV4-3 and TRBJ2-1; 11 nucleotides match TRBD2. Germline V gene lookup returns CDR1 LGHNA and CDR2 YSLEER. The length of the CDR3 is 15 residues. The J segment lost 6 bases and the V segment lost 0 bases, leaving 1 base of the junction unmatched. CDR3: CASSQDSGGANEQFF. The CDR3 DNA sequence: TGCGCCAGCAGCCAAGATAGCGGGGGGGCCAATGAGCAGTTCTTC.